The clone carrying this T cell receptor (beta chain) was seen repeatedly, ten times or more. The CDR3 runs to 18 residues. Trimming removed 5 bases from V and 8 bases from J; junction bases left unmatched: 18. CDR1 is SGHTA and CDR2 is FQGNSA in the germline V gene. This sample is drawn from a study of regulatory T cells in long-lasting Graves disease. The time point: newly diagnosed GD, antithyroid drugs for less than 3 months. The TCR library was made from RNA that had been extracted from PBMCs in TRIzol. As collected, the peripheral blood samples measured 7.5 to 10 milliliters each and went into EDTA tubes. Investigators prepared the TCR beta libraries by applying iRepertoire HTBI primers and Arm-PCR of CDR3 regions. MiXCR, applied by TCRdb to the multiplex PCR reads, yields one record per CDR3 protein. This sample has roughly 380,000 distinct CDR3 sequences; around 15% occur once, and the top ten carry about 32%.

A further study also used this sample, focusing on T cells in Graves' hyperthyroidism and ophthalmopathy.

The sequences come from peripheral blood mononuclear cells (PBMCs), collected at new diagnosis, from a patient treated with antithyroid drugs. The chain uses TRBV7-2 and TRBJ2-4; 10 positions match TRBD2. This TCR derives from a man aged 35 to 55 with Graves disease. The CDR3 DNA reads as TGTGCCAGCAGCAAAAGAGCGGGGGGGCAAACTTTCAATGACATTCAGTACTTC. Amino acid sequence: CASSKRAGGQTFNDIQYF. The full variable domain, completed using reference TRBV7-2 and TRBJ2-4, is GAGVSQSPSNKVTEKGKDVELRCDPISGHTALYWYRQSLGQGLEFLIYFQGNSAPDKSGLPSDRFSAERTGGSVSTLTIQRTQQEDSAVYLCASSKRAGGQTFNDIQYFGAGTRLSVL.